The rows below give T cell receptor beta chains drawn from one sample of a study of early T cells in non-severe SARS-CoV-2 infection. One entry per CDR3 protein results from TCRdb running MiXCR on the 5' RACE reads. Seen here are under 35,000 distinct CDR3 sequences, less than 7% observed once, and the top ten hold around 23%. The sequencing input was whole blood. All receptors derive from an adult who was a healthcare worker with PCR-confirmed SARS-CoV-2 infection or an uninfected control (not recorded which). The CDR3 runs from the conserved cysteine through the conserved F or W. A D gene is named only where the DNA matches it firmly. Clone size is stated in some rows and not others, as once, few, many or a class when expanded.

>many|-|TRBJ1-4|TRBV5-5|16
TGTGCCAGCAGCTTAACCCCGGACAGCACTAATGAAAAACTGTTTTTT
CASSLTPDSTNEKLFF
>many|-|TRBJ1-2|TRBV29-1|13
TGCAGCGGGGGGCTGGGGGCTAACTATGGCTACACCTTC
CSGGLGANYGYTF
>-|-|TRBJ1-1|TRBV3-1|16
TGTGCCAGCAGCCCCCCCCTTGGACAGCCGAACACTGAAGCTTTCTTT
CASSPPLGQPNTEAFF
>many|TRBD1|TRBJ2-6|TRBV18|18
TGTGCCAGCTCACCACCGGGACAGGGGGCTTCTGGGGCCAACGTCCTGACTTTC
CASSPPGQGASGANVLTF
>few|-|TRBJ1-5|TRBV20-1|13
TGCAGTGCAACGGGGGGGTTATATCAGCCCCAGCATTTT
CSATGGLYQPQHF
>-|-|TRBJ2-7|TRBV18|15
TGTGCCAGCTCACCAGGCTATGGGGTTACCTACGAGCAGTACTTC
CASSPGYGVTYEQYF
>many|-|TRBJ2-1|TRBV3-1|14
TGTGCCAGCAGCCAAAAAACCCCTCACCATGAGCAGTTCTTC
CASSQKTPHHEQFF
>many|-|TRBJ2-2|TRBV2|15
TGTGCCAGCAGTGCTTGGTTTGCGAACACCGGGGAGCTGTTTTTT
CASSAWFANTGELFF
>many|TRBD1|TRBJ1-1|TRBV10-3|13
TGTGCCATCAGGGGGACAGGGAACACTGAAGCTTTCTTT
CAIRGTGNTEAFF
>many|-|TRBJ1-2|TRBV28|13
TGTGCCAGCAGTTTACGAACGTTCAATGGCTACACCTTC
CASSLRTFNGYTF
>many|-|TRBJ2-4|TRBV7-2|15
TGTGCCAGCAGCTTAGCGCGGGAAGCCAAAAACATTCAGTACTTC
CASSLAREAKNIQYF
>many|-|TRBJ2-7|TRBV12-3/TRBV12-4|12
TGTGCCAGCACCCCCGGGCGGGACGAGCAGTACTTC
CASTPGRDEQYF
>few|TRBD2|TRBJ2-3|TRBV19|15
TGTGCCAGTAGTGAGAGCGGGAGGGCGACAGATACGCAGTATTTT
CASSESGRATDTQYF
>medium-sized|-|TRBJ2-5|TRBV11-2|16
TGTGCCAGCAGCCCCCGGAGGGCAACCTACCAAGAGACCCAGTACTTC
CASSPRRATYQETQYF
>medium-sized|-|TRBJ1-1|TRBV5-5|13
TGTGCCAGCAGCCGGACAATGAACACTGAAGCTTTCTTT
CASSRTMNTEAFF
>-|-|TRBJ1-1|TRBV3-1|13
TGTGCCAGCAGCCAAGCCCCCGAAACAAAAGCTTTCTTT
CASSQAPETKAFF
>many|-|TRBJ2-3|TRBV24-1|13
TGTGCCACCAGTGATTTCAGGACAGATACGCAGTATTTT
CATSDFRTDTQYF
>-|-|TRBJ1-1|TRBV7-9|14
TGTGCCAGCAGCTTTTCAGGGACCTCCACTGAAGCTTTCTTT
CASSFSGTSTEAFF
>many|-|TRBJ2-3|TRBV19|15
TGTGCCAGTAGTGACCGGGACTCAGGACCAGATACGCAGTATTTT
CASSDRDSGPDTQYF
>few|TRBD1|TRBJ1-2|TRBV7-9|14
TGTGCCAGCAGCCCACGACAGGGTGCCTATGGCTACACCTTC
CASSPRQGAYGYTF
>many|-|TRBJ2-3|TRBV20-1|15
TGCAGTGCCGAAGCGGCGCTGGGGGTGTCAGATACGCAGTATTTT
CSAEAALGVSDTQYF
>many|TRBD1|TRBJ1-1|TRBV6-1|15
TGTGCCAGCGGCGCGGGACAGGGTCTGAACACTGAAGCTTTCTTT
CASGAGQGLNTEAFF
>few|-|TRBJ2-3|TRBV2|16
TGTGCCAGCAGGGAAAGAGTGAGGACGGAGACAGATACGCAGTATTTT
CASRERVRTETDTQYF
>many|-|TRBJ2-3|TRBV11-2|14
TGTGCCAGCAGCTTTGAGGGGACGTTCGGTACGCAGTATTTT
CASSFEGTFGTQYF
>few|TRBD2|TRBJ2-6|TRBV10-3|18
TGTGCCATCAGTGATTGGACTAGCGGGGCCTCTGGGGCCAACGTCCTGACTTTC
CAISDWTSGASGANVLTF
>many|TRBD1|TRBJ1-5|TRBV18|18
TGTGCCAGCTCACCTTTGGGACAGGGGCCCCTTGGCAATCAGCCCCAGCATTTT
CASSPLGQGPLGNQPQHF
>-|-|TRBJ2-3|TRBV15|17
TGTGCCACCAGCAGAGTTAAAGCACCCGGTTCCACAGATACGCAGTATTTT
CATSRVKAPGSTDTQYF
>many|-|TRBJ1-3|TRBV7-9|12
TGTGCCAGCTTAAGCTCTGGAAACACCATATATTTT
CASLSSGNTIYF
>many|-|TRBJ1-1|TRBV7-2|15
TGTGCCAGCAGCTTAGCAGGAGTGATGAACACTGAAGCTTTCTTT
CASSLAGVMNTEAFF
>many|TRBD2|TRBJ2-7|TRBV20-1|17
TGCAGTGCTAGAGATGGACTAGCTCACTACCTTCCCGACGAGCAGTACTTC
CSARDGLAHYLPDEQYF
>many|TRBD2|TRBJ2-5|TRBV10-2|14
TGCGCCAGCAGTAGGAGCGGGACCCAAGAGACCCAGTACTTC
CASSRSGTQETQYF
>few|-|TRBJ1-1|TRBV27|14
TGTGCCAGCGTAAAGGCCGGGGCGAACACTGAAGCTTTCTTT
CASVKAGANTEAFF